These T cell receptor beta chains were read from a single sample in a study of control samples from healthy donors and cancer patients. Measured with immunoSEQ multiplex PCR; TCRdb has only the in-frame clones, and not every one. In the table there are about 130,000 clones, roughly 88% of which are singletons. Material for sequencing was blood. The source of these receptors is a man aged 45-65 years in good health. Both conserved end residues are part of each CDR3. Fields, in order: CDR3 length, D gene, V gene, J gene, clone size, CDR3 DNA, CDR3 protein. The D gene is left open where the match is weak. Part of the rows lack a size; the others show once, few, many or a class for expanded clones.

>15|-|TRBV9|TRBJ1-6|-
TGTGCCAGCAGCGTACAGGGGCTCCATAATTCACCCCTCCACTTT
CASSVQGLHNSPLHF
>15|TRBD2|TRBV11-3|TRBJ2-1|-
TGTGCCAGCAGCCCCGGACTAGCGGGGTTTTATGAGCAGTTCTTC
CASSPGLAGFYEQFF
>14|-|TRBV14|TRBJ2-5|-
TGTGCCGCCCTCGGCGGGGCTGGGGGGAAGACCCAGTACTTC
CAALGGAGGKTQYF
>14|-|TRBV15|TRBJ1-2|-
TGTGCCACCAGCAGAGATAGGGCTAACTATGGCTACACCTTC
CATSRDRANYGYTF
>15|-|TRBV4-2|TRBJ2-7|-
TGTGCCAGCAGCCCTGAGGGGGGGGGCCTCTACGAGCAGTACTTC
CASSPEGGGLYEQYF
>15|-|TRBV18|TRBJ2-2|-
TGTGCCAGCTCACCACAGGGGGTGAACACCGGGGAGCTGTTTTTT
CASSPQGVNTGELFF
>14|-|TRBV11-3|TRBJ2-4|few
TGTGCCAGCAGCTTAGGTCTGGGAGAAAACATTCAGTACTTC
CASSLGLGENIQYF
>15|-|TRBV29-1|TRBJ1-6|-
TGCAGCGTTCGTACAGGGTTTGGCTATAATTCACCCCTCCACTTT
CSVRTGFGYNSPLHF
>14|-|TRBV30|TRBJ1-6|-
TGTGCCTGGAGTGTAGGGTTCGGGGATTCACCCCTCCACTTT
CAWSVGFGDSPLHF
>17|TRBD1|TRBV19|TRBJ1-4|-
TGTGCCAGCCGTAGACGGTCGGCAGACAGGGGTAATGAAAAACTGTTTTTT
CASRRRSADRGNEKLFF
>14|-|TRBV28|TRBJ1-3|-
TGTGCCAGCACCGACCCCAGGGGTGGAAACACCATATATTTT
CASTDPRGGNTIYF
>16|TRBD1|TRBV6-6|TRBJ1-3|-
TGTGCCAGCAGTTACCCGCCCGGGACAGGGGAATACACCATATATTTT
CASSYPPGTGEYTIYF
>14|TRBD1|TRBV18|TRBJ2-2|-
TGTGCCAGCTCACCCGGACAGGAGTCCGGGGAGCTGTTTTTT
CASSPGQESGELFF
>14|TRBD1|TRBV30|TRBJ1-6|few
TGTGCCTGGAGTGTGACAGGGGGTTACTCACCCCTCCACTTT
CAWSVTGGYSPLHF
>13|-|TRBV28|TRBJ1-1|few
TGTGCCAGCACCAGGACAGCGAACACTGAAGCTTTCTTT
CASTRTANTEAFF
>12|TRBD1|TRBV28|TRBJ1-5|-
TGTGCCAGCAATACAGGGGATCAGCCCCAGCATTTT
CASNTGDQPQHF
>13|-|TRBV7-2|TRBJ1-3|-
TGTGCCAGCAGCTTCGGCAGAAGAAACACCATATATTTT
CASSFGRRNTIYF
>12|-|TRBV6-5|TRBJ2-3|-
TGTGCCAGCAGGACTTCGGGGGATACGCAGTATTTT
CASRTSGDTQYF
>16|TRBD1|TRBV7-6|TRBJ1-6|-
TGTGCCAGCAGCCTGACAGGGAGCTCCTATAATTCACCCCTCCACTTT
CASSLTGSSYNSPLHF
>13|TRBD1|TRBV27|TRBJ2-7|-
TGTGCCAGCAGTTGGGACAGGGGCTACGAGCAGTACTTC
CASSWDRGYEQYF
>13|-|TRBV11-2|TRBJ1-1|-
TGTGCCAGCACCCAGGGGTGGAACACTGAAGCTTTCTTT
CASTQGWNTEAFF
>13|-|TRBV6-5|TRBJ2-7|-
TGTGCCAGCTCGACAAGTTTCAGCTACGAGCAGTACTTC
CASSTSFSYEQYF
>15|TRBD1|TRBV19|TRBJ1-5|-
TGTGCCAGTATTCCCAACAGGGGTAGCAATCAGCCCCAGCATTTT
CASIPNRGSNQPQHF
>12|-|TRBV4-1|TRBJ2-7|-
TGCGCCAGCAGCCAAGGGGCAACCGAGCAGTACTTC
CASSQGATEQYF
>16|-|TRBV30|TRBJ2-1|few
TGTGCCTGGAGTGTAGGAAACATCTCTCCTGGTAATGAGCAGTTCTTC
CAWSVGNISPGNEQFF
>14|-|TRBV29-1|TRBJ1-2|-
TGCAGCGTTGAGGCCCCGGGACTCCCAAGTGGCTACACCTTC
CSVEAPGLPSGYTF
>13|-|TRBV5-1|TRBJ2-7|-
TGCGCCAGCAGCTTGGGGCAGGGGGGCGAGCAGTACTTC
CASSLGQGGEQYF
>13|TRBD1|TRBV19|TRBJ2-7|-
TGTGCCAGCGGGGTTCAGGGGGCCCACGAGCAGTACTTC
CASGVQGAHEQYF
>16|-|TRBV11-2|TRBJ2-2|-
TGTGCCAGCAGCTTGGGCTTTATAGGCCTCACCGGGGAGCTGTTTTTT
CASSLGFIGLTGELFF
>13|-|TRBV7-9|TRBJ2-2|-
TGTGCCAGCAGCTTCGAGGCCTCCCGGGAGCTGTTTTTT
CASSFEASRELFF
>15|TRBD1|TRBV6-1|TRBJ2-5|once
TGTGCCAGCAGGCGCAGAACAGGGGAAGGAGAGACCCAGTACTTC
CASRRRTGEGETQYF
>13|-|TRBV4-1|TRBJ2-1|few
TGCGCCAGCAGCCAAGATCTATCTAGTGAGCAGTTCTTC
CASSQDLSSEQFF